The rows below give T cell receptor beta chains drawn from one sample of a study of blood T cell repertoires in COVID-19. Some clones are missing from TCRdb's copy, which holds only in-frame ones; the method was immunoSEQ multiplex PCR. The sample carries about 180,000 clones, roughly 80% recorded once. Source material: peripheral blood. The receptors derive from a human donor in a cohort sampled during active COVID-19. CDR3s include the opening cysteine and the closing phenylalanine or tryptophan. The D gene is left open where the match is weak. Where a row states a size, it is once, few, many or the class of an expanded clone; other rows omit it.

v_call	clone_size	j_call	d_call	cdr3_aa	cdr3_nt
TRBV5-1	.	TRBJ2-5	.	CASSLGLQETQYF	TGCGCCAGCAGCTTGGGACTACAAGAGACCCAGTACTTC
TRBV5-4	.	TRBJ2-7	TRBD1	CASSQPGQAAYEQYF	TGTGCCAGCAGCCAACCGGGACAGGCGGCCTACGAGCAGTACTTC
TRBV5-4	once	TRBJ2-1	TRBD1	CASSLLSGTGGNEQFF	TGTGCCAGCAGCTTGTTATCAGGGACAGGGGGAAATGAGCAGTTCTTC
TRBV18	.	TRBJ1-1	.	CASSAPGNTEAFF	TGTGCCAGCTCAGCCCCAGGGAACACTGAAGCTTTCTTT
TRBV6-5	.	TRBJ1-2	TRBD1	CASSRDRDLYGYTF	TGTGCCAGCAGTAGGGACAGGGACCTCTATGGCTACACCTTC
TRBV7-3	.	TRBJ2-1	TRBD2	CASSLGTSGGLSYNEQFF	TGTGCCAGCAGCTTAGGGACTAGCGGGGGTTTGTCCTACAATGAGCAGTTCTTC
TRBV12-5	few	TRBJ1-1	.	CASWGSEAFF	TGTGCTAGCTGGGGCAGTGAAGCTTTCTTT
TRBV10-3	.	TRBJ2-3	TRBD2	CAISQAGAEDTQYF	TGTGCCATCAGCCAAGCGGGGGCGGAAGATACGCAGTATTTT
TRBV29-1	.	TRBJ2-3	TRBD1	CSASSTGGFLDTQYF	TGCAGCGCCTCCTCGACAGGGGGCTTTTTGGATACGCAGTATTTT
TRBV4-1	.	TRBJ1-3	.	CASSRGGVVLSGNTIYF	TGCGCCAGCAGCCGAGGGGGGGTAGTTCTATCCGGAAACACCATATATTTT
TRBV7-2	.	TRBJ2-3	TRBD2	CASSPRLAGITDTQYF	TGTGCCAGCAGCCCCCGACTAGCGGGGATCACAGATACGCAGTATTTT
TRBV2	.	TRBJ2-1	TRBD2	CASLAGGNEQFF	TGTGCCAGCCTAGCGGGCGGAAATGAGCAGTTCTTC
TRBV10-3	.	TRBJ2-6	.	CAISAGSSGANVLTF	TGTGCCATCAGTGCCGGGAGCTCTGGGGCCAACGTCCTGACTTTC
TRBV29-1	.	TRBJ1-1	.	CSVEFQGLGTEAFF	TGCAGCGTTGAATTCCAGGGGTTGGGCACTGAAGCTTTCTTT
TRBV25-1	.	TRBJ1-3	.	CASTHIGPGGGNTIYF	TGTGCCAGCACTCACATAGGCCCCGGCGGTGGAAACACCATATATTTT
TRBV9	.	TRBJ1-5	.	CASSVVPGDLDGYSNQPQHF	TGTGCCAGCAGCGTAGTTCCGGGGGACCTCGACGGGTATAGCAATCAGCCCCAGCATTTT
TRBV4-1	.	TRBJ1-1	.	CASSQGRVPPQAFF	TGCGCCAGCAGCCAAGGCCGAGTTCCACCCCAAGCTTTCTTT
TRBV3-1/TRBV3-2	.	TRBJ2-7	.	CASSQVHDPGLTYEQYF	TGTGCCAGCAGCCAAGTCCACGATCCAGGGTTAACCTACGAGCAGTACTTC
TRBV18	.	TRBJ1-2	TRBD1	CASSPSGQGVGNYGYTF	TGTGCCAGCTCACCATCGGGACAGGGGGTTGGAAACTATGGCTACACCTTC
TRBV10-2	.	TRBJ1-1	.	CASRLGQGTEAFF	TGCGCCAGCAGGTTGGGTCAGGGAACTGAAGCTTTCTTT
TRBV5-4	.	TRBJ2-3	.	CASSTFSGDTQYF	TGTGCCAGCAGCACCTTCTCGGGAGATACGCAGTATTTT
TRBV6-6	.	TRBJ1-6	TRBD1	CASVGTDNSPLHF	TGTGCCAGCGTAGGGACAGATAATTCACCCCTCCACTTT
TRBV19	.	TRBJ1-4	.	CASSTTGYNEKLFF	TGTGCCAGTAGTACCACAGGCTATAATGAAAAACTGTTTTTT
TRBV28	.	TRBJ1-2	TRBD1	CASSWGQDNYGYTF	TGTGCCAGCAGTTGGGGACAGGATAACTATGGCTACACCTTC
TRBV5-4	few	TRBJ2-7	.	CASSLTTNSYEQYF	TGTGCCAGCAGCTTGACGACAAACTCCTACGAGCAGTACTTC
TRBV2	.	TRBJ2-7	TRBD2	CASSPLAGGSEQYF	TGTGCCAGCAGTCCACTAGCGGGGGGGAGTGAGCAGTACTTC
TRBV18	.	TRBJ1-3	.	CASSPYSHRGTIYF	TGTGCCAGCTCACCATATAGTCATCGGGGGACCATATATTTT